This TCR beta chain stems from a study of blood T cell repertoires in COVID-19. V gave up 6 bases and J gave up 8 bases; unmatched junction bases: 10. The CDR3 consists of 15 residues. CDR1 and CDR2 (germline): MNHEY, SVGAGI. Only in-frame clones appear in the TCRdb table, and some are missing; sequencing was by immunoSEQ multiplex PCR. The table lists 400,000 or so clones, roughly 87% of them singletons, with roughly 2% in the top ten. This chain connects TRBV6-5 to TRBJ1-2; 12 bases agree with TRBD1. The source of this sequence is a woman in her thirties or forties with acute COVID-19. Sequencing was done on a sample of PBMCs or T cells enriched from blood (not recorded which). The CDR3 region is CASRAPGQGARGYTF. CDR3 DNA: TGTGCCAGCAGAGCCCCGGGACAGGGGGCGAGGGGCTACACCTTC.